This passage covers 26 T cell receptor beta chains from one sample sequenced in a study of shared clonotypes between healthy human individuals. Assay used: immunoSEQ multiplex PCR; TCRdb lists only in-frame clones, some missing. This table has some 790,000 clones, 55% to 75% appearing once. Sequencing input: memory CD4+ T cells sorted from blood. Subset reported: CD45RA-negative fraction. Receptors were obtained from a young woman in good health.

The gene calls are TRBV2 and TRBJ1-2; 7 bases fit TRBD1. CDR3 length: 14 residues. V was pared by 7 bases and J by 4 bases, with 9 bases of the junction left unmatched. Germline CDR1 is SNHLY and CDR2 is FYNNEI. In nucleotides, the CDR3 is TGTGCCAGCAAAGGGGACAGAAGAACCTATGGCTACACCTTC. Residues: CASKGDRRTYGYTF.

The rearrangement uses TRBV5-1 and TRBJ2-5; TRBD1 matches at 7 bases. V lost 1 base, J lost 6 bases, and 6 bases stayed unmatched. CDR3 length equals 14 residues. Germline CDR1 reads SGHRS; CDR2 reads YFSETQ. CDR3 amino acids: CASSLKQGRQTQYF. Here the CDR3 DNA reads TGCGCCAGCAGCTTGAAACAGGGGCGACAGACCCAGTACTTC.

The chain has TRBV9 and TRBJ1-1, with D tentatively TRBD1 (6 bases). The CDR3 runs 16 residues. The germline V gene has CDR1 SGDLS and CDR2 YYNGEE. V dropped 3 bases and J dropped 6 bases, with 21 bases sitting between them. CDR3 protein: CASSAGQLLKGAEAFF. CDR3 DNA sequence: TGTGCCAGCAGCGCCGGACAGCTCCTAAAGGGCGCTGAAGCTTTCTTT.

The chain carries TRBV9 and TRBJ2-1, with D perhaps matching TRBD1 (6 bases). The CDR3 totals 15 residues. Trimming left V 4 bases short and J 3 bases short, with 14 bases between. The germline V gene encodes CDR1 SGDLS and CDR2 YYNGEE. CDR3 nucleotides: TGTGCCAGCAGCCTCGGGACATCCGACTACAATGAGCAGTTCTTC. Translated: CASSLGTSDYNEQFF.

At least ten counts were recorded for this clone. The CDR3 DNA reads as TGTGCCAGCAGTGCGGACAGGGACACTGAAGCTTTCTTT. It is translated as CASSADRDTEAFF. The rearrangement joins TRBV6-4 to TRBJ1-1; 8 nucleotides agree with TRBD1. Germline trimming cut 4 bases from V and 3 bases from J; bases unmatched to any gene: 1. Germline V gives CDR1 MRHNA, CDR2 SNTAGT. The CDR3 runs to 13 residues.

This chain links TRBV28 with TRBJ1-1; the D is unclear. Trimming took off 7 bases at V and 0 bases at J, with 9 bases between the two ends. CDR3 size: 13 residues. CDR1 is MDHEN and CDR2 is SYDVKM in the germline V gene. The CDR3 bases are TGTGCCAGCATATCGACTGTGAACACTGAAGCTTTCTTT. Amino acid sequence: CASISTVNTEAFF.

The genes are TRBV7-9 and TRBJ1-3; possibly TRBD1 for D (5 bases). Trimming cost V 5 bases and J 0 bases, with 20 bases left between them. CDR1 and CDR2 (germline): SEHNR, FQNEAQ (reference sequence). The CDR3 is made up of 18 amino acids. The CDR3 coding sequence is TGTGCCAGCAGCCCACTAGTATGGGACGTCTTCTCTGGAAACACCATATATTTT. It specifies CASSPLVWDVFSGNTIYF.

This rearrangement joins TRBV10-2 to TRBJ2-2, with 14 bases identical to TRBD2. V lost 6 bases and J lost 4; bases outside the gene matches: 7. The CDR3 loop spans 17 amino acids. From germline, CDR1 is WSHSY and CDR2 SAAADI. The CDR3: CASRGGLAGAPTGELFF. The CDR3 nucleotides are TGCGCCAGCAGGGGGGGACTAGCGGGAGCTCCCACCGGGGAGCTGTTTTTT.

This clone was observed a few times. The J gene is TRBJ2-7, the V gene TRBV6-5; D gene ambiguous. The CDR3 spans 13 residues. V was clipped by 0 bases and J by 3 bases, with 6 bases between them. Germline-derived CDR1 and CDR2 are MNHEY and SVGAGI. The CDR3 here is CASSYSSDYEQYF. The CDR3 nucleotides read TGTGCCAGCAGTTACTCGTCCGACTACGAGCAGTACTTC.

V and J are TRBV7-9 and TRBJ2-3, with 7 nucleotides matching TRBD2. The germline V gene encodes CDR1 SEHNR and CDR2 FQNEAQ (reference sequence). This CDR3 has 16 amino acids. The trim removed 5 bases at V and 2 bases at J, leaving 10 bases unmatched. CDR3 DNA: TGTGCCAGCAGCGGGGGGGACGCATCCTCCACAGATACGCAGTATTTT. Its protein is CASSGGDASSTDTQYF.

This clone was counted between two and nine times. The CDR3, as DNA: TGTGCCAGCAGCTTCGGGACAGGGGGACCGGTCGGCTACACCTTC. Translation: CASSFGTGGPVGYTF. The V call is TRBV13, the J call TRBJ1-2, with 11 nucleotides matching TRBD1. The trim removed 3 bases at V and 8 bases at J, leaving 8 bases unmatched. This CDR3 has 15 residues. Germline V gives CDR1 PRHDT, CDR2 FYEKMQ (reference sequence). The full variable domain, completed using reference TRBV13 and TRBJ1-2, is AAGVIQSPRHLIKEKRETATLKCYPIPRHDTVYWYQQGPGQDPQFLISFYEKMQSDKGSIPDRFSAQQFSDYHSELNMSSLELGDSALYFCASSFGTGGPVGYTFGSGTRLTVV.

This clone was seen just once. A much larger clone differs by one base, so this may be a read error. V is TRBV5-1 and J is TRBJ2-7; 11 bases are shared with TRBD2. Germline-derived CDR1 and CDR2 are SGHRS and YFSETQ. The CDR3 consists of 14 residues. V lost 4 bases and J lost 0; bases outside the gene matches: 0. The CDR3 DNA sequence: TGCGCCAGCAGCACTAGCGGGAGCTCCTACGAGCAGTACTTC. Residues: CASSTSGSSYEQYF.

This rearrangement joins TRBV6-4 to TRBJ1-1; a possible D gene is TRBD1 (6 bases). The germline gives CDR1 MRHNA, CDR2 SNTAGT. Trimming stripped 3 bases from V and 2 bases from J, with 10 bases between. The CDR3 contains 14 residues. The CDR3 loop reads CASSESGANTEAFF. The CDR3 DNA reads TGTGCCAGCAGTGAATCAGGGGCCAACACTGAAGCTTTCTTT.

J is TRBJ1-4 and V is TRBV7-9, with D perhaps matching TRBD1 (5 bases). CDR3 length: 13 amino acids. Germline V gene lookup returns CDR1 SEHNR and CDR2 FQNEAQ (reference sequence). V was cut by 8 bases and J by 7 bases, with 14 bases left in between. The CDR3 protein is CASGTYLSEKLFF. The CDR3 DNA sequence: TGTGCCAGCGGGACCTACTTGAGTGAAAAACTGTTTTTT.

The sample holds a few counts of this clone. CDR3 bases: TGTGCCTGGACTAGGACAGGGGAGACCGGGGAGCTGTTTTTT. Translation: CAWTRTGETGELFF. This rearrangement joins TRBV30 to TRBJ2-2; 9 bases are a match to TRBD1. V was clipped by 4 bases and J by 5 bases; unmatched bases: 5. This CDR3 contains 14 residues. CDR1 and CDR2 from the germline V gene are GTSNPN and SVGIG (reference sequence).

The J gene is TRBJ1-1, the V gene TRBV5-1; no firm D call. The CDR3 extends over 14 amino acids. Germline V gene lookup returns CDR1 SGHRS and CDR2 YFSETQ. V was pared by 1 base and J by 1 base, with 8 bases between. The CDR3, as DNA: TGCGCCAGCAGCTTGTATGTAAGGAACACTGAAGCTTTCTTT. Residues: CASSLYVRNTEAFF.

The rearrangement joins TRBV29-1 to TRBJ1-1, with a tentative D call TRBD1 (5 bases). The V gene's germline CDR1 is SQVTM and CDR2 ANQGSEA. There are 12 residues in the CDR3. V was pared by 4 bases and J by 0 bases, with 6 bases between. The CDR3 protein is CSVGGVNTEAFF. The CDR3 DNA sequence: TGCAGCGTTGGAGGGGTGAACACTGAAGCTTTCTTT.

CDR3 amino acids: CASSDGQGATLEQYF. The CDR3 nucleotides read TGCGCCAGCAGCGATGGACAGGGGGCAACCCTCGAGCAGTACTTC. The chain is built from TRBV10-2 and TRBJ2-7, with TRBD1 matching 11 bases. Germline trimming cut 6 bases from V and 6 bases from J; bases unmatched to any gene: 10. The germline V gene encodes CDR1 WSHSY and CDR2 SAAADI. The CDR3 sequence is 15 residues long.

The gene calls are TRBV19 and TRBJ2-7, with a tentative D call TRBD1 (5 bases). From germline, CDR1 is LNHDA and CDR2 SQIVND (reference sequence). V gave up 6 bases and J gave up 4 bases, with 19 bases separating them. This CDR3 spans 15 amino acids. The CDR3 is CASSQRGWGAYEQYF. CDR3 bases: TGTGCCAGTAGCCAAAGGGGATGGGGTGCGTACGAGCAGTACTTC.

The V gene is TRBV2, the J gene TRBJ2-7; 11 bases are a match to TRBD2. The CDR3 has 13 amino acids. V gave up 6 bases and J gave up 2 bases; unmatched junction bases: 0. The germline CDR1 and CDR2 sequences are SNHLY and FYNNEI. This CDR3 reads CASRTSGTYEQYF. The CDR3 nucleotides are TGTGCCAGCAGGACTAGCGGGACCTACGAGCAGTACTTC.

This clone appeared once. The rearrangement uses TRBV28 and TRBJ1-6, with D unresolved. The CDR3 extends over 13 amino acids. Germline V gene data show CDR1 as MDHEN and CDR2 as SYDVKM. Trimming took off 2 bases at V and 11 bases at J, with 10 bases between the two ends. The CDR3 protein is CASSLQRTPPLHF. The CDR3 DNA reads TGTGCCAGCAGTTTACAGAGGACCCCACCCCTCCACTTT. Combining the CDR3 with reference TRBV28 and TRBJ1-6 gives the whole variable domain DVKVTQSSRYLVKRTGEKVFLECVQDMDHENMFWYRQDPGLGLRLIYFSYDVKMKEKGDIPEGYSVSREKKERFSLILESASTNQTSMYLCASSLQRTPPLHFGNGTRLTVT.

The table lists this clone with a few counts. The V gene is TRBV5-1, the J gene TRBJ2-3, with TRBD1 as a possible D gene (5 bases). Germline CDR1 SGHRS, CDR2 YFSETQ. V was cut by 3 bases and J by 6 bases, with 8 bases left in between. The CDR3 is 12 residues long. The DNA of the CDR3 is TGCGCCAGCAGCTCGACAGTGGATACGCAGTATTTT. The encoded protein is CASSSTVDTQYF.

The rearrangement links TRBV28 to TRBJ1-5, with a tentative D call TRBD1 (5 bases). V lost 7 bases and J lost 3, with 28 bases in between. CDR3 length equals 19 residues. From germline, CDR1 is MDHEN and CDR2 SYDVKM. The DNA of the CDR3 is TGTGCCAGCATTCCTTTTGGTGGGAGGGGCGGGAAGAACAATCAGCCCCAGCATTTT. This translates into CASIPFGGRGGKNNQPQHF.

This clone has just one count. This rearrangement joins TRBV27 to TRBJ2-7; D is perhaps TRBD2 (5 bases). The germline V gene encodes CDR1 MNHEY and CDR2 SMNVEV (reference sequence). Trimming cost V 7 bases and J 2 bases, with 12 bases left between them. There are 13 residues in the CDR3. DNA of the CDR3: TGTGCCAGCAAGCTGCCGGGAACCTACGAGCAGTACTTC. Protein: CASKLPGTYEQYF.

The V gene is TRBV28, the J gene TRBJ2-7, with a possible D match to TRBD2 (6 bases). The V gene's germline CDR1 is MDHEN and CDR2 SYDVKM. V was shortened by 1 base and J by 3 bases, with 13 bases between the two germline ends. This CDR3 has 15 amino acids. As DNA, the CDR3 is TGTGCCAGCAGTTTATCCCCGGGACTCAACTACGAGCAGTACTTC. This codes for CASSLSPGLNYEQYF.

In this sample, this clone turned up a few times. This chain links TRBV4-1 with TRBJ1-2; the D gene is possibly TRBD1 (5 bases). Looked up from germline, CDR1 is MGHRA and CDR2 is YSYEKL. CDR3 length: 14 amino acids. Between the trimmed V and J ends, which lost 4 bases and 4 bases, there was a span of 13 bases. CDR3 loop: CASSPPGTGYGYTF. DNA of the CDR3: TGCGCCAGCAGCCCGCCCGGGACGGGCTATGGCTACACCTTC.